A selection of T cell receptor beta chains follows, all from one sample in a study of monozygotic twins with inflammatory bowel disease. For each CDR3 protein, TCRdb gives one entry from its re-call of the 5' RACE reads, without DNA. Its listing shows some 89,000 distinct CDR3 sequences. Sample: blood. The receptors here all came from a human donor with ulcerative colitis or Crohn's disease, or a healthy co-twin of an affected twin (not recorded which). CDR3s include the opening cysteine and the closing phenylalanine or tryptophan. Part of the rows lack a size; the others show once, few, many or a class for expanded clones.

V	J	size	CDR3
TRBV28	TRBJ2-1	NA	CASSTEGNEQFF
TRBV12-3/TRBV12-4	TRBJ1-1	NA	CASSPRDRTKNTEAFF
TRBV9	TRBJ1-3	NA	CASSTGLSGNTIYF
TRBV4-1	TRBJ2-4	NA	CASSQIGRDIQYF
TRBV18	TRBJ1-2	NA	CASSPRDSSGYTF
TRBV3-1	TRBJ1-2	NA	CASSQDTNNYGYTF
TRBV20-1	TRBJ1-2	NA	CSAHTWGEADYGYTF
TRBV12-3/TRBV12-4	TRBJ2-5	NA	CASSPGILQETQYF
TRBV29-1	TRBJ2-7	NA	CSVVSGYSYEQYF
TRBV12-3/TRBV12-4	TRBJ1-2	NA	CASSLGTLGGYGYTF
TRBV7-2	TRBJ1-1	NA	CASSRGQQNTEAFF
TRBV5-1	TRBJ2-2	NA	CASSLAGGSNTGELFF
TRBV5-1	TRBJ2-7	NA	CASSPLLASEQYF
TRBV7-2	TRBJ2-1	NA	CASSLPRGGYNEQFF
TRBV7-6	TRBJ1-1	NA	CASSSIQGTEAFF
TRBV7-6	TRBJ2-3	NA	CASSPTGGDTQYF
TRBV7-3	TRBJ2-3	NA	CASSPHRLAGTDTQYF
TRBV7-7	TRBJ2-5	NA	CASSLEVNTGQETQYF
TRBV6-2/TRBV6-3	TRBJ1-2	NA	CAIGQAANYGYTF
TRBV4-2	TRBJ1-3	NA	CASSQPQGSGNTIYF
TRBV5-5	TRBJ2-2	NA	CASSFRTGGIAGELFF
TRBV18	TRBJ2-2	NA	CASSPIGLADTGELFF
TRBV27	TRBJ1-1	NA	CASSLNSWGLATEAFF
TRBV20-1	TRBJ1-1	NA	CSARTAIMNTEAFF
TRBV7-3	TRBJ2-3	NA	CASSLFSGATDTQYF
TRBV7-9	TRBJ1-2	NA	CASSYPGTVHGYTF
TRBV20-1	TRBJ2-5	NA	CSGRIGGENRETQYF
TRBV5-1	TRBJ2-2	NA	CASRYSDRGAGELFF
TRBV18	TRBJ1-1	NA	CASSPRDTEAFF
TRBV20-1	TRBJ2-3	NA	CSARGKDTQYF
TRBV7-2	TRBJ1-5	NA	CASSSGSNNQPQHF
TRBV20-1	TRBJ2-1	NA	CSAPPRQSFGEQFF
TRBV5-1	TRBJ1-1	NA	CASSLVGGGGTEAFF
TRBV14	TRBJ1-6	NA	CASSQGQGSYSPLHF
TRBV29-1	TRBJ1-2	medium-sized	CSVTGGANYGYTF
TRBV11-2	TRBJ2-3	NA	CASSFGRLHTDTQYF
TRBV13	TRBJ1-1	NA	CASSLGYTEAFF
TRBV12-3/TRBV12-4	TRBJ1-2	NA	CASTETGNYGYTF
TRBV6-5	TRBJ1-2	NA	CASSYSVGGAYGYTF
TRBV5-4	TRBJ2-7	NA	CASSAFDGTYEQYF
TRBV7-3	TRBJ2-7	NA	CASSPKSGGEQYF
TRBV5-1	TRBJ1-2	NA	CASSSTGTYGYTF
TRBV12-3/TRBV12-4	TRBJ2-4	NA	CASSFVQGKGIQYF
TRBV12-3/TRBV12-4	TRBJ1-5	NA	CASSPTGGPNQPQHF
TRBV7-3	TRBJ2-1	NA	CASSLERGAWNEQFF
TRBV6-1	TRBJ2-3	NA	CASSSTGGRSDTQYF